This T cell receptor beta chain came from a study of blood T cell repertoires in COVID-19. Study-wide context: T cells, B-cell-depleted T cells, or PBMCs supplied cDNA or gDNA.

TCRdb's table, derived via immunoSEQ multiplex PCR, lists solely in-frame clones and lacks some. The sample has about 78,000 clones; around nine tenths are singletons. V was shortened by 5 bases and J by 1 base, with 14 bases between the two germline ends. This CDR3 region has 16 residues. Germline lookup yields CDR1 SGHTA and CDR2 FQGNSA. This sequence originates from a woman aged 55-70 years with acute or convalescent COVID-19. The chain combines TRBV7-2 with TRBJ2-2; a possible D gene is TRBD1 (6 bases). Sequencing was performed on peripheral blood. The CDR3 loop reads CASSPRPGQNTGELFF. CDR3 in DNA: TGTGCCAGCAGCCCCCGCCCGGGACAGAACACCGGGGAGCTGTTTTTT. The entire variable domain, with the rest obtained from reference TRBV7-2 and TRBJ2-2, is as follows: GAGVSQSPSNKVTEKGKDVELRCDPISGHTALYWYRQSLGQGLEFLIYFQGNSAPDKSGLPSDRFSAERTGGSVSTLTIQRTQQEDSAVYLCASSPRPGQNTGELFFGEGSRLTVL.